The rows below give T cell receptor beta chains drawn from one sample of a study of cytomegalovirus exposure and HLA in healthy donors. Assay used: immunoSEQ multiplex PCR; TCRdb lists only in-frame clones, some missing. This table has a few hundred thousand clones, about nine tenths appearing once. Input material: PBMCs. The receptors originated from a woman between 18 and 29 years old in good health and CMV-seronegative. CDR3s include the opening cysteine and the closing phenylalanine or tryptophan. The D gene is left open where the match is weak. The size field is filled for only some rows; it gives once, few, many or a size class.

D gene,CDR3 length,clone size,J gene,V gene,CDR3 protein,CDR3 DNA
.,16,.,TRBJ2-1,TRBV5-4,CASSFAPGSVDNEQFF,TGTGCCAGCAGCTTTGCCCCAGGGTCAGTGGACAATGAGCAGTTCTTC
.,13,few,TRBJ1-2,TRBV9,CASSAPSSYDYTF,TGTGCCAGCAGCGCCCCCTCTAGCTATGACTACACCTTC
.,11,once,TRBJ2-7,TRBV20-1,CSAGRDYEQYF,TGCAGTGCTGGGCGGGACTACGAGCAGTACTTC
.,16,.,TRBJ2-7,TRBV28,CASSRAGGHSPYEQYF,TGTGCCAGCAGCCGGGCCGGGGGGCACAGTCCCTACGAGCAGTACTTC
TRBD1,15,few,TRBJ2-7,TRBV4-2,CASSQEQGAGYEQYF,TGTGCCAGCAGCCAAGAACAGGGGGCGGGGTACGAGCAGTACTTC
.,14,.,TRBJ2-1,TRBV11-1,CASRRELSYNEQFF,TGTGCCAGCCGACGGGAGTTATCCTACAATGAGCAGTTCTTC
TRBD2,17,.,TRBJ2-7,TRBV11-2,CASSLAASGGFSYEQYF,TGTGCCAGCAGCTTAGCAGCTAGCGGGGGCTTCTCCTACGAGCAGTACTTC
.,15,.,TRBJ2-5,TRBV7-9,CASSGGADARETQYF,TGTGCCAGCAGCGGAGGGGCTGACGCCCGGGAGACCCAGTACTTC
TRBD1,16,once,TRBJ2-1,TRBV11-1,CASSLQGSLLYNEQFF,TGTGCCAGCAGCCTACAGGGGTCCCTCCTTTACAATGAGCAGTTCTTC
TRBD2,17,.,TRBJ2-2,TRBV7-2,CASSSPGLAGVAGELFF,TGTGCCAGCAGCTCCCCGGGTCTAGCGGGAGTGGCCGGGGAGCTGTTTTTT
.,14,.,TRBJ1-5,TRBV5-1,CASSLEPNHQPQHF,TGCGCCAGCAGCTTGGAGCCAAACCATCAGCCCCAGCATTTT
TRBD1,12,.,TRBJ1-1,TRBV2,CGTGTGNTEAFF,TGTGGAACCGGGACAGGGAACACTGAAGCTTTCTTT
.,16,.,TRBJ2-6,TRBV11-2,CASTKVGGSGANVLTF,TGTGCCAGCACCAAAGTGGGGGGCTCTGGGGCCAACGTCCTGACTTTC
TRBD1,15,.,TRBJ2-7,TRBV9,CASSRRGTGVEEQYF,TGTGCCAGCAGTCGTAGGGGGACAGGGGTGGAAGAGCAGTACTTC
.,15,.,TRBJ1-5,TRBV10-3,CAISARGDSNQPQHF,TGTGCCATCAGTGCCCGGGGGGACAGCAATCAGCCCCAGCATTTT
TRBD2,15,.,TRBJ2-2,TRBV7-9,CASSPGDYNTGELFF,TGTGCCAGCAGCCCGGGGGACTACAACACCGGGGAGCTGTTTTTT
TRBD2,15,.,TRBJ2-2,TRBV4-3,CASSQGRAGDGELFF,TGCGCCAGCAGCCAAGGGCGAGCGGGAGATGGGGAGCTGTTTTTT
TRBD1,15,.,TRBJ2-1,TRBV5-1,CASSADRSGFDEQFF,TGCGCCAGCAGCGCGGACAGGTCGGGGTTTGATGAGCAGTTCTTC
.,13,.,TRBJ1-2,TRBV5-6,CASSPSTAYGYTF,TGTGCCAGCAGTCCCAGCACAGCCTATGGCTACACCTTC
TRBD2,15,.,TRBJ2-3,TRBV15,CATSRDSGDGDTQYF,TGTGCCACCAGCAGAGATAGCGGGGACGGGGATACGCAGTATTTT
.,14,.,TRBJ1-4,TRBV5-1,CATKPGVANEKLFF,TGCGCCACCAAACCAGGGGTGGCTAATGAAAAACTGTTTTTT
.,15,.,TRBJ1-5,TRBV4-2,CASSQDEGGNQPQHF,TGTGCCAGCAGCCAAGATGAGGGGGGCAATCAGCCCCAGCATTTT
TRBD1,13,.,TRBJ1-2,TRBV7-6,CASSLTGEVGYTF,TGTGCCAGCAGCCTCACAGGGGAAGTTGGCTACACCTTC
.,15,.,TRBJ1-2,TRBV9,CASSPQVLGVYGYTF,TGTGCCAGCAGCCCCCAGGTTCTGGGTGTTTATGGCTACACCTTC
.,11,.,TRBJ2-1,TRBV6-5,CASSYGAQRFF,TGTGCCAGCAGTTATGGGGCTCAAAGGTTCTTC
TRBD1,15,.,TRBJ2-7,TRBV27,CASRTTGTGIYEQYF,TGTGCCAGCAGAACTACCGGGACAGGGATTTACGAGCAGTACTTC
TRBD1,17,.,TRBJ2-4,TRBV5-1,CASSLTGTGLAKNIQYF,TGCGCCAGCAGCCTAACCGGGACAGGGCTAGCCAAAAACATTCAGTACTTC
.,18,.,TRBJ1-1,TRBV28,CASSERVRQAVRSTEAFF,TGTGCCAGCAGCGAAAGGGTTCGACAGGCAGTTCGGAGCACTGAAGCTTTCTTT
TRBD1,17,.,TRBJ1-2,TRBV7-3,CASSLLRTGGADYGYTF,TGTGCCAGCAGCCTCCTGAGGACAGGGGGCGCGGACTATGGCTACACCTTC
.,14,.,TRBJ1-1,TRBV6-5,CASSPGPRNTEAFF,TGTGCCAGCAGCCCTGGCCCACGGAACACTGAAGCTTTCTTT
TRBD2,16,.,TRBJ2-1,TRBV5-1,CASSLASGIPYNEQFF,TGCGCCAGCAGCTTGGCTAGCGGGATTCCCTACAATGAGCAGTTCTTC
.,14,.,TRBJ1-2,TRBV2,CASSGVQGPYGYTF,TGTGCCAGCAGTGGGGTGCAGGGCCCCTATGGCTACACCTTC
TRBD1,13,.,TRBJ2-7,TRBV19,CASTAGTGYEQYF,TGTGCCAGTACAGCCGGGACAGGCTACGAGCAGTACTTC
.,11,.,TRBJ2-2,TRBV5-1,CASLDSGELFF,TGCGCCAGCCTAGATTCCGGGGAGCTGTTTTTT
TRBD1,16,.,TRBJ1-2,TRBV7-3,CASSLAGTAPQDGYTF,TGTGCCAGCAGCCTAGCAGGGACAGCCCCCCAGGATGGCTACACCTTC
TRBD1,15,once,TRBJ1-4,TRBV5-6,CASSPRTGEYEKLFF,TGTGCCAGCAGCCCGCGGACAGGGGAATATGAAAAACTGTTTTTT
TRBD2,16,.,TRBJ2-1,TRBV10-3,CAISESVSGRINEQFF,TGTGCCATCAGTGAGTCTGTTAGCGGGAGGATAAATGAGCAGTTCTTC
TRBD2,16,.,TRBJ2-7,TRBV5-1,CASSLAGGRSSYEQYF,TGCGCCAGCAGCTTGGCCGGCGGGAGGTCCTCCTACGAGCAGTACTTC
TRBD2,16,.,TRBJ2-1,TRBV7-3,CASSSTSASSYNEQFF,TGTGCCAGCAGCTCGACTAGCGCTAGCTCCTACAATGAGCAGTTCTTC
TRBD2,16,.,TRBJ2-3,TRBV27,CASSSHRLAGTDTQYF,TGTGCCAGCAGTTCCCACCGACTAGCGGGGACAGATACGCAGTATTTT
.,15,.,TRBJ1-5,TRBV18,CASSAGAGSNQPQHF,TGTGCCAGTAGCGCAGGGGCTGGGAGCAATCAGCCCCAGCATTTT
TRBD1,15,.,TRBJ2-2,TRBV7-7,CASSPQGADTGELFF,TGTGCCAGCAGCCCACAGGGGGCGGACACCGGGGAGCTGTTTTTT
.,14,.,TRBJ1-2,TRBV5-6,CASSLLSGASGYTF,TGTGCCAGCAGCCTACTCTCTGGGGCGAGTGGCTACACCTTC
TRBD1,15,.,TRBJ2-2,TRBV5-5,CASSLETGMVGELFF,TGTGCCAGCAGCTTGGAGACAGGGATGGTCGGGGAGCTGTTTTTT
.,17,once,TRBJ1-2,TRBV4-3,CASSQDGGSDLGYGYTF,TGCGCCAGCAGCCAAGATGGTGGCAGCGACCTAGGCTATGGCTACACCTTC